The present TCR beta chain was sequenced within a study of blood T cell repertoires in COVID-19 (dated by TCRdb to 2018 to 2020). Background on the whole study: The collaborator samples originated in the United States, Italy and Spain and spanned the acute and convalescent phases of COVID-19. The prospective study material was composed of cDNA or gDNA derived from T cells, B-cell-depleted T cells, or PBMCs. The dataset comprised deeply sampled blood TCRbeta repertoires from subjects exposed to, actively infected with, or recovered from COVID-19. The repertoires were released in a freely available public database intended as a resource for research on the immune response to SARS-CoV-2. Samples came from the ongoing ImmuneRACE study (first 160 participants) plus 1,254 subjects from 6 global collaborators. Sample metadata almost always included a de-identified subject ID, COVID-19 status, age in years and sex. HLA class I and class II types, where available, came from metadata supplied by the sample provider rather than from assay-based typing.

The CDR3 has 12 amino acids, counting the end cysteine and phenylalanine. This entry keeps only the CDR3 DNA: 36 bases, framed from base 1. V is cut by 4 bases and J by 6 bases, and the space between the germline ends is 11 bases. CDR1 SGHRS and CDR2 YFSETQ are derived from the germline V gene. TCRbeta CDR3 regions were amplified from genomic DNA using the immunoSEQ Assay, a bias-controlled multiplex PCR. The study's processing was this. The number of nucleated cells in each sample was estimated by amplification of reference gene primers within the assay. To quantify the absolute abundance of each unique TCRbeta CDR3 rearrangement, sequence reads were collapsed and filtered. For each sample, productive Simpson clonality was calculated as the square root of Simpson's diversity index over productive rearrangements. Here the immuneACCESS table is served through TCRdb, limited to in-frame sequences with V and J called. Missing clones are a known gap in these copies; in checked studies unresolved V genes cover under half, and the rest lacks a known reason. Clone size and V and J calls were adopted from that table, with D and trimming inferred from the DNA. The sample table lists 650,000 to 800,000 clones, more than 80% of them with a count of one. The ten biggest clones cover roughly 0.25% of the sample.

Collaborating institutions collected whole blood in K2EDTA tubes following their own protocols. Collaborator samples were shipped for TCRbeta analysis as frozen whole blood, isolated PBMCs, or DNA extracted from either sample type. Results and caveats for the whole study, not just this receptor: The amount of clinical and demographic metadata varied by source and participant and was provided uncurated.

With respect to this clone: Its specific antigen is unknown. One base away there is no much larger clone; base qualities are not given.

The TCR sequence derives from a woman aged 18-35 years with acute or convalescent COVID-19. This sequence uses TRBV5-1 and TRBJ2-7, with a tentative D gene TRBD1 over 5 matching bases. Source material: peripheral blood. The CDR3 is CASSMAGFEQYF. The DNA reads TGCGCCAGCAGCATGGCAGGGTTCGAGCAGTACTTC.